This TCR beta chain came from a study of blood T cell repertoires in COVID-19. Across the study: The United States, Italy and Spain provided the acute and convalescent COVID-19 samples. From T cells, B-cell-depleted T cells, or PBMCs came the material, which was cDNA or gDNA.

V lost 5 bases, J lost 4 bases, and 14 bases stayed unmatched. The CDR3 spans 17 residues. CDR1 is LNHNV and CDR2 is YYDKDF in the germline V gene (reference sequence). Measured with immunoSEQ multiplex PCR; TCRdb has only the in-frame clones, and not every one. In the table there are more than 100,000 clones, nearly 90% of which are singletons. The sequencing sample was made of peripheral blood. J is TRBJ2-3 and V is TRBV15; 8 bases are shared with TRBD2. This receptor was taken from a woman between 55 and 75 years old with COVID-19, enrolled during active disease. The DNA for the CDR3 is TGTGCCACCAGCGGTATGGGAGCGGGGGCTATTGCAGATACGCAGTATTTT. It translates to CATSGMGAGAIADTQYF. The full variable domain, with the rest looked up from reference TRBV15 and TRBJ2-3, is DAMVIQNPRYQVTQFGKPVTLSCSQTLNHNVMYWYQQKSSQAPKLLFHYYDKDFNNEADTPDNFQSRRPNTSFCFLDIRSPGLGDTAMYLCATSGMGAGAIADTQYFGPGTRLTVL.